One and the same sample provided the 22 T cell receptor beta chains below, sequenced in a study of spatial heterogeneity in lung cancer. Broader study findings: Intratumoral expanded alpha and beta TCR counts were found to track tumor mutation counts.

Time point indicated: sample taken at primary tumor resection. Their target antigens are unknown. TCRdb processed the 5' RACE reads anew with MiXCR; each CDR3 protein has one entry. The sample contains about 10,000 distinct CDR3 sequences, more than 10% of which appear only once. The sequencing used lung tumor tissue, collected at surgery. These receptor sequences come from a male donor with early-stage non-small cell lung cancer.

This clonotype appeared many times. The CDR3 DNA follows: TGTGCCAGCAGCTTTACTACACGTAATGAGAACACTGAAGCTTTCTTT. Its translation: CASSFTTRNENTEAFF. The chain couples TRBV7-8 to TRBJ1-1; D unresolved. This CDR3 contains 16 residues. Germline values: CDR1 SGHVS, CDR2 FQNEAQ. V lost 3 bases to trimming and J lost 1 base, with 15 bases between them.

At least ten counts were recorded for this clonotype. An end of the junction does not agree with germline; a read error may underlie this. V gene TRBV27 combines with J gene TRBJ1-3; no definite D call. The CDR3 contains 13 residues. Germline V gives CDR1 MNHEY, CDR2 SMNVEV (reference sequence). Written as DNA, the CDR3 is TGTGCCAGCAGTAAGCAGGTTGGACACACCATATATTTT. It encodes CASSKQVGHTIYF.

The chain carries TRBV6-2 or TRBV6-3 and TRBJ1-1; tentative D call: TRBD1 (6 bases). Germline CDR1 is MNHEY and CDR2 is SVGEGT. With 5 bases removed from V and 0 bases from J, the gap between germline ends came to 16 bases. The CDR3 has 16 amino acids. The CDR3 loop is CASSANIQGLNTEAFF. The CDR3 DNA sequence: TGTGCCAGCAGTGCCAATATACAGGGACTGAACACTGAAGCTTTCTTT.

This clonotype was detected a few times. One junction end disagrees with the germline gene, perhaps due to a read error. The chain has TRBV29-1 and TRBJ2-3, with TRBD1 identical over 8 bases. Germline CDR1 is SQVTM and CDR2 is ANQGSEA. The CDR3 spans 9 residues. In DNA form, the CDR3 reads TGCAGCGTAGGACAGGGCCAACCTTTT. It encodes CSVGQGQPF.

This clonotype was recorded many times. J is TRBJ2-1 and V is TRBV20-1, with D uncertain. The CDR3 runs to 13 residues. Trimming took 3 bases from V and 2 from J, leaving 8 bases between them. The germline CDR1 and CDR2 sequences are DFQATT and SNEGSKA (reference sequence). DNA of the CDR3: TGCAGTGCTAGCCGACCCACCTACAATGAGCAGTTCTTC. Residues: CSASRPTYNEQFF.

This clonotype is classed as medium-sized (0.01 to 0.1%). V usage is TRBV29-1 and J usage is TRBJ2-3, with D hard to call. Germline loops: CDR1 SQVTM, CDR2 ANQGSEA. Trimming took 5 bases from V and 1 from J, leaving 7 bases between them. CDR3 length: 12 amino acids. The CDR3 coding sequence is TGCAGCGTTTACGGCGGCACAGATACGCAGTATTTT. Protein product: CSVYGGTDTQYF.

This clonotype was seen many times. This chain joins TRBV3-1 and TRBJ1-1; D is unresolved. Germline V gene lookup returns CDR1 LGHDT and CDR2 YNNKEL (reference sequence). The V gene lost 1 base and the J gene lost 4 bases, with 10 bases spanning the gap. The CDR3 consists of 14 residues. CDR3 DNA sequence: TGTGCCAGCAGCCAAGTAGGTCTAGCCACTGAAGCTTTCTTT. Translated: CASSQVGLATEAFF.

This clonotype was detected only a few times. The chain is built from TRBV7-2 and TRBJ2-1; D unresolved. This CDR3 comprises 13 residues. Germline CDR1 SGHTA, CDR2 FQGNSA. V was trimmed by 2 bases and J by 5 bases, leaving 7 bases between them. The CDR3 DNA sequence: TGTGCCAGCAGCTTATGGCGAAACAATGAGCAGTTCTTC. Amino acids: CASSLWRNNEQFF.

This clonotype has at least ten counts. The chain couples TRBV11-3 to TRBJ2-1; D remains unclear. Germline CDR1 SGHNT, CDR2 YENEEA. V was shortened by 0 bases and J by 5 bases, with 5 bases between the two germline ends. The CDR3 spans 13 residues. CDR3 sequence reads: CASSLDLDNEQFF. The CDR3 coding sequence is TGTGCCAGCAGCTTAGATCTTGACAATGAGCAGTTCTTC.

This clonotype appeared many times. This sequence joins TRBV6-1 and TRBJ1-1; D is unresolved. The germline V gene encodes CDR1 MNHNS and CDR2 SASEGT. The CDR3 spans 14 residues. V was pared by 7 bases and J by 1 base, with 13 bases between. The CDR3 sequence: CASILRLRNTEAFF. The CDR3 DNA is TGTGCCAGCATACTTCGACTCCGGAACACTGAAGCTTTCTTT.

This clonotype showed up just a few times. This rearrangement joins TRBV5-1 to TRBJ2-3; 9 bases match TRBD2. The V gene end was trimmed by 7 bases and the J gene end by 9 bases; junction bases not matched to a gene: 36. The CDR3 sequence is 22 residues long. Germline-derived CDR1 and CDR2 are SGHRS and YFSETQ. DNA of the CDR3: TGCGCCAGCCGCCCCACTAGCTATAGGTCCCTACCGGCTAGCGGGATTGAAGGGACGCAGTATTTT. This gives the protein CASRPTSYRSLPASGIEGTQYF.

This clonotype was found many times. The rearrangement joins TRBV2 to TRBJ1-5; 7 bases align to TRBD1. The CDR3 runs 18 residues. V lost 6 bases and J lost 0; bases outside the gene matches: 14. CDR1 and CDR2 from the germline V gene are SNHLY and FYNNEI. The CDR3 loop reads CASSPQGGGLYSNQPQHF. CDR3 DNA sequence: TGTGCCAGCAGCCCCCAGGGGGGAGGCCTCTATAGCAATCAGCCCCAGCATTTT.

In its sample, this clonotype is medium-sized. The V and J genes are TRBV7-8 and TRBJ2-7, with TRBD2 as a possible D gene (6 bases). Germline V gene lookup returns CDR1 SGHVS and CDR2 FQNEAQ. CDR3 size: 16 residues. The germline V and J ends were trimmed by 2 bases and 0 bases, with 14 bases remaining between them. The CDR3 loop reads CASSLQWDSGSYEQYF. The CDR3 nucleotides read TGTGCCAGCAGCTTACAGTGGGATAGCGGCTCCTACGAGCAGTACTTC.

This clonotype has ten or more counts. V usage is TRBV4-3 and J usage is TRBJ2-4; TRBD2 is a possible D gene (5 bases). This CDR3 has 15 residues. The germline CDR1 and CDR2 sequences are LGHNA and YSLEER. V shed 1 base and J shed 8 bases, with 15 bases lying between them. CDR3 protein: CASSQVGGPKDIQYF. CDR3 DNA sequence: TGCGCCAGCAGCCAAGTAGGCGGGCCCAAGGACATTCAGTACTTC.

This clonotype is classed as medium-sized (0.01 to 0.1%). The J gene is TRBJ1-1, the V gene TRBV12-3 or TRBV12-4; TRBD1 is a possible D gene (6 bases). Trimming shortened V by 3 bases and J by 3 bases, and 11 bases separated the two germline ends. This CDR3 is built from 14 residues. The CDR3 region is CASSFQGSDTEAFF. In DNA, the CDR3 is TGTGCCAGCAGTTTCCAGGGGAGCGACACTGAAGCTTTCTTT.

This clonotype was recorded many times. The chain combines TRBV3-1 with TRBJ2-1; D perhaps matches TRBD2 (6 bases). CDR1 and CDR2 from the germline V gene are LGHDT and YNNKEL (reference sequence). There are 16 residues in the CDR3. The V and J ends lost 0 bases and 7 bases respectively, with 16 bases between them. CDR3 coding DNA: TGTGCCAGCAGCCAAGATTCGGCAGCCCGGGGGAATGAGCAGTTCTTC. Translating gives CASSQDSAARGNEQFF.

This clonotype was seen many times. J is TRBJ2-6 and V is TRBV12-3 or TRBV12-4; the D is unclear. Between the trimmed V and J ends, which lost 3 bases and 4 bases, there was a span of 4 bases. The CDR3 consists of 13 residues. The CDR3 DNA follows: TGTGCCAGCAGTTTTTCCGGGGCCAACGTCCTGACTTTC. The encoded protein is CASSFSGANVLTF.

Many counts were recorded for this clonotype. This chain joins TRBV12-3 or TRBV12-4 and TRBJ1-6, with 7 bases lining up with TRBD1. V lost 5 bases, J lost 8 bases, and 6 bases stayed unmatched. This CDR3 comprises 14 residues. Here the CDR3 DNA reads TGTGCCAGCAGTGAACAGGGGTGGTATTCACCCCTCCACTTT. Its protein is CASSEQGWYSPLHF.

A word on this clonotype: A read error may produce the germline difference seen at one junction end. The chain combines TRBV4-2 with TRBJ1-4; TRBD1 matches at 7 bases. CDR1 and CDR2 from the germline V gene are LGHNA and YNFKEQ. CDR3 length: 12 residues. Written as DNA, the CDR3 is TGTGCCAGCAGCCAAGAAGGGGGCTTTCTGTCTTTT. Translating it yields CASSQEGGFLSF.

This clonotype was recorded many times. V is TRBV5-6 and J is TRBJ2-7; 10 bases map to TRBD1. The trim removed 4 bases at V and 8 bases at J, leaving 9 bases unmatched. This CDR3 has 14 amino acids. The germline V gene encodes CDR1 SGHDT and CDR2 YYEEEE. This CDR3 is CASSPGTGDLKQYF. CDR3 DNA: TGTGCCAGCAGCCCCGGGACAGGGGATTTGAAGCAGTACTTC.

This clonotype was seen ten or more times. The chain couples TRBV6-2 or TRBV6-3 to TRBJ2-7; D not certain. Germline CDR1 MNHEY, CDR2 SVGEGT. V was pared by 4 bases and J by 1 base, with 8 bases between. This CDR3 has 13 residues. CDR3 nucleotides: TGTGCCAGCAGTTTTAAGGTTTCCTACGAGCAGTACTTC. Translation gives CASSFKVSYEQYF.

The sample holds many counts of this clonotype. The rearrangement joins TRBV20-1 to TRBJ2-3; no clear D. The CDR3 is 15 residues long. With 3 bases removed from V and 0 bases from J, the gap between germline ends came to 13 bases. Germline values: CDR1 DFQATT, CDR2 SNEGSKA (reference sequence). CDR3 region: CSASKAIGSTDTQYF. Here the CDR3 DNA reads TGCAGTGCTAGTAAGGCCATAGGTAGCACAGATACGCAGTATTTT.